A selection of T cell receptor beta chains follows, all from one sample in a study of persistence of HIV-infected CD4 T cells. The data were produced by immunoSEQ multiplex PCR, yet TCRdb's version contains in-frame clones alone and is incomplete. Among more than 30,000 clones listed, approximately 80% were seen once. Their specific antigens are unknown. The sequencing used CD4+ T cells sorted from PBMCs after approximately 19-hour stimulation, collected from a patient who received antiretroviral therapy. These receptors originate from an adult woman with HIV who was CMV-seropositive. The CDR3 runs from the conserved cysteine through the conserved F or W. The order of the fields is J gene, CDR3 length, V gene, CDR3 protein.

j_gene: TRBJ1-1; len: 15; v_gene: TRBV5-5; CDR3aa: CASSFAGGGGTEAFF
j_gene: TRBJ1-5; len: 17; v_gene: TRBV6-1; CDR3aa: CASSVEAGTSSNQPQHF
j_gene: TRBJ2-7; len: 16; v_gene: TRBV27; CDR3aa: CASSMAGGAGGSEQYF
j_gene: TRBJ1-2; len: 16; v_gene: TRBV3-1/TRBV3-2; CDR3aa: CASSRNTGQSAYGYTF
j_gene: TRBJ1-1; len: 16; v_gene: TRBV19; CDR3aa: CASSNPGTGRRTEAFF
j_gene: TRBJ2-7; len: 16; v_gene: TRBV21-1; CDR3aa: CASSKGWDRDFYEQYF
j_gene: TRBJ1-5; len: 15; v_gene: TRBV19; CDR3aa: CASSIGRPTNQPQHF
j_gene: TRBJ2-1; len: 15; v_gene: TRBV19; CDR3aa: CASSITLLAGVPGFF
j_gene: TRBJ1-2; len: 17; v_gene: TRBV19; CDR3aa: CASSPLPTDTSNYGYTF
j_gene: TRBJ2-7; len: 15; v_gene: TRBV28; CDR3aa: CASSLTSLNSYEQYF
j_gene: TRBJ2-3; len: 15; v_gene: TRBV19; CDR3aa: CASSIGSGRTDTQYF
j_gene: TRBJ2-5; len: 16; v_gene: TRBV7-9; CDR3aa: CASSLDVIGTGETQYF
j_gene: TRBJ2-2; len: 17; v_gene: TRBV24-1; CDR3aa: CATSRPSGGPNTGELFF
j_gene: TRBJ2-1; len: 15; v_gene: TRBV18; CDR3aa: CASSPTSGGAGEQFF
j_gene: TRBJ2-5; len: 15; v_gene: TRBV27; CDR3aa: CASSLSSTGRETQYF
j_gene: TRBJ1-2; len: 16; v_gene: TRBV6-5; CDR3aa: CASSYSWDRGVYGYTF
j_gene: TRBJ1-3; len: 17; v_gene: TRBV5-6; CDR3aa: CASSFPGAGVPGNTIYF
j_gene: TRBJ2-3; len: 15; v_gene: TRBV2; CDR3aa: CASRAYGGETDTQYF
j_gene: TRBJ1-2; len: 13; v_gene: TRBV12-3/TRBV12-4; CDR3aa: CASSRQGYYGYTF
j_gene: TRBJ1-6; len: 14; v_gene: TRBV7-6; CDR3aa: CASSLTANNSPLHF
j_gene: TRBJ1-1; len: 12; v_gene: TRBV29-1; CDR3aa: CSDGLANTEAFF
j_gene: TRBJ1-1; len: 17; v_gene: TRBV4-1; CDR3aa: CASSQVPADRLNTEAFF
j_gene: TRBJ2-5; len: 16; v_gene: TRBV5-1; CDR3aa: CASSLGLAGGQETQYF
j_gene: TRBJ1-1; len: 15; v_gene: TRBV6-5; CDR3aa: CASSYSRNGNTEAFF
j_gene: TRBJ2-3; len: 15; v_gene: TRBV5-1; CDR3aa: CASSLGGQGGDTQYF
j_gene: TRBJ1-5; len: 15; v_gene: TRBV5-5; CDR3aa: CASSSSGTGNQPQHF
j_gene: TRBJ1-5; len: 16; v_gene: TRBV19; CDR3aa: CASSPYRGTFNQPQHF
j_gene: TRBJ2-1; len: 17; v_gene: TRBV7-9; CDR3aa: CASSWGQGGPGSNEQFF
j_gene: TRBJ2-5; len: 14; v_gene: TRBV12-5; CDR3aa: CASGLEPEEETQYF
j_gene: TRBJ1-2; len: 13; v_gene: TRBV2; CDR3aa: CASFPETGSGYTF
j_gene: TRBJ1-2; len: 13; v_gene: TRBV12-3/TRBV12-4; CDR3aa: CASTFGANYGYTF
j_gene: TRBJ2-5; len: 15; v_gene: TRBV3-1/TRBV3-2; CDR3aa: CASSQDFYSQETQYF
j_gene: TRBJ2-7; len: 14; v_gene: TRBV6-1; CDR3aa: CASSELTGPYEQYF
j_gene: TRBJ2-1; len: 14; v_gene: TRBV18; CDR3aa: CASSPSRSYNEQFF
j_gene: TRBJ2-5; len: 13; v_gene: TRBV10-2; CDR3aa: CASSRDRQETQYF
j_gene: TRBJ1-2; len: 14; v_gene: TRBV6-1; CDR3aa: CASSERPASYGYTF
j_gene: TRBJ1-1; len: 13; v_gene: TRBV6-6; CDR3aa: CASSYREDYEAFF
j_gene: TRBJ1-1; len: 17; v_gene: TRBV4-3; CDR3aa: CASSQDLVGHRNTEAFF
j_gene: TRBJ2-5; len: 16; v_gene: TRBV7-2; CDR3aa: CASSGTSGGAGETQYF
j_gene: TRBJ2-3; len: 11; v_gene: TRBV12-3/TRBV12-4; CDR3aa: CASSFIGTQYF
j_gene: TRBJ2-1; len: 11; v_gene: TRBV20-1; CDR3aa: CSALGLNEQFF
j_gene: TRBJ2-1; len: 15; v_gene: TRBV5-6; CDR3aa: CASSLWQINNNEQFF
j_gene: TRBJ2-5; len: 12; v_gene: TRBV5-1; CDR3aa: CASSSSLETQYF
j_gene: TRBJ2-2; len: 17; v_gene: TRBV9; CDR3aa: CASSVRGSGRNTGELFF
j_gene: TRBJ2-7; len: 13; v_gene: TRBV29-1; CDR3aa: CSVEGQGLGEQYF
j_gene: TRBJ1-1; len: 14; v_gene: TRBV29-1; CDR3aa: CSVYSGIRNTEAFF
j_gene: TRBJ2-7; len: 14; v_gene: TRBV10-3; CDR3aa: CAISDGSGHGEQYF
j_gene: TRBJ2-5; len: 16; v_gene: TRBV25-1; CDR3aa: CASSLTQGTSRETQYF
j_gene: TRBJ2-7; len: 15; v_gene: TRBV6-5; CDR3aa: CASSSTGAVTYEQYF
j_gene: TRBJ1-1; len: 13; v_gene: TRBV7-3; CDR3aa: CASSWSGGTEAFF
j_gene: TRBJ2-2; len: 15; v_gene: TRBV29-1; CDR3aa: CSVRGTRDKTGELFF
j_gene: TRBJ1-1; len: 16; v_gene: TRBV4-3; CDR3aa: CASSQEGARGNTEAFF
j_gene: TRBJ2-3; len: 14; v_gene: TRBV6-5; CDR3aa: CASRTLPHTDTQYF
j_gene: TRBJ1-1; len: 14; v_gene: TRBV7-9; CDR3aa: CASSFRDKGAEAFF
j_gene: TRBJ1-1; len: 13; v_gene: TRBV5-5; CDR3aa: CASSGLPNTEAFF
j_gene: TRBJ2-2; len: 15; v_gene: TRBV9; CDR3aa: CASSVEGHPTGELFF
j_gene: TRBJ2-5; len: 13; v_gene: TRBV29-1; CDR3aa: CSVSRARGETQYF
j_gene: TRBJ2-7; len: 13; v_gene: TRBV24-1; CDR3aa: CATSDGSSYEQYF
j_gene: TRBJ1-1; len: 15; v_gene: TRBV4-1; CDR3aa: CASSQVSSAGAEAFF